The sequence of this TCR beta chain was determined in a study of memory CD4+ T cells and cytomegalovirus serostatus (dated by TCRdb to the late 2010s). For the wider study: The roughly 35 healthy Belgian adults in the cohort included 9 who were CMV seropositive and approximately 24 who were CMV seronegative. CD4+ memory TCRbeta repertoires of a Belgian cohort with known cytomegalovirus serostatus were sequenced in order to replicate a published TCR-based CMV serostatus classifier. Here is what the overall study found, with its caveats: Unlike the original study, which covered naive and memory CD4+ and CD8+ populations, the Belgian study sequenced only CD4+CD45RO+ memory cells. The original-framework classifier achieved a median bootstrapped AUC of about 0.94 with a 95% CI of 0.76-1.00 on the Belgian cohort. Results were interpreted as suggesting that the CMV-associated TCR signature is largely present in the CD4+ memory repertoire. For predicting CMV serostatus, the median bootstrapped AUC was about 0.94 using the original framework and 0.9 to 0.92 using a US-trained random forest. Of under 200 previously reported CMV-associated TCRbeta sequences, approximately 70 appeared in the CD4+ memory repertoires, each in one to five individuals.

The Quick-DNA Microprep Kit was used to extract genomic DNA from the sorted cells. Amplification of TCRbeta DNA was done with the immunoSEQ hsTCRbeta kit, following the protocol from the manufacturer. TCRbeta libraries were sequenced on an Illumina MiSeq instrument. Processing in the source paper ran as follows. After out-of-frame sequences were removed, 2,204,828 distinct TCRbeta sequences remained, averaging approximately 67,000 per individual. Each individual was scored according to the count of 160 or so previously reported CMV-associated TCRbeta sequences and the total productive distinct TCRbeta count. A beta-binomial model was reimplemented in Python, and scikit-learn random forests with default parameters were trained on US cohort data. Classifier performance on the Belgian cohort was summarized as median AUC with percentile confidence intervals calculated over 10,000 bootstrap iterations. TCRdb took this table from immuneACCESS and kept in-frame rearrangements with V and J called. Such tables lack part of the clones; where checked against another copy, unresolved V genes explain under half of the gap, and the rest is unexplained. D and trimming come from the DNA, and the V and J calls and clone size come from that table. The sample table lists some 60,000 clones, 81% of them with a count of one. The top ten hold 0.85% to 1.2% of the sample.

Germline trimming amounts to 1 base on V and 7 bases on J, with 9 as the count of junction bases outside the gene matches. CDR1 and CDR2 (SGHDN, FVKESK) derive from the germline V gene. The CDR3 measures 15 amino acids from cysteine to phenylalanine. Only the CDR3 DNA is retained, 45 bases long and in frame from the first base. Single viable CD3+CD4+CD8-CD45RO+ cells were sorted as memory CD4+ T cells on a FACSAria II. To determine CMV serostatus, a Roche Elecsys assay was used that detects serum IgG against CMV pp150, pp28, p38 and p52. Following thawing, total CD4+ T cells were enriched through positive selection using CD4 magnetic microbeads. The samples came from a different study that was designed specifically to examine the CD4+ T cell memory repertoire. Peripheral blood mononuclear cells were isolated and cryopreserved according to standard operating procedures, and serum was stored at -80 degrees C. Staining used CD3-PerCP (BW264/56), CD4-APC (RPA-T4), CD45RO-PE (UCHT1) and CD8-Pacific Orange (3B5) antibodies, with Sytox blue excluding non-viable cells.

Comment on this clone: Its antigen is currently not known. No much larger clone exists at a distance of one base, and base qualities are not known.

The source material was memory CD4+ T cells from blood. The sequence derives from an adult in good health and CMV-seronegative. This receptor chain uses TRBV14 and TRBJ2-7; 8 central bases correspond to TRBD1. The CDR3 protein sequence reads: CASSQVRQGRDEQYF. The DNA sequence is given as TGTGCCAGCAGCCAAGTGAGACAGGGGCGAGATGAGCAGTACTTC.